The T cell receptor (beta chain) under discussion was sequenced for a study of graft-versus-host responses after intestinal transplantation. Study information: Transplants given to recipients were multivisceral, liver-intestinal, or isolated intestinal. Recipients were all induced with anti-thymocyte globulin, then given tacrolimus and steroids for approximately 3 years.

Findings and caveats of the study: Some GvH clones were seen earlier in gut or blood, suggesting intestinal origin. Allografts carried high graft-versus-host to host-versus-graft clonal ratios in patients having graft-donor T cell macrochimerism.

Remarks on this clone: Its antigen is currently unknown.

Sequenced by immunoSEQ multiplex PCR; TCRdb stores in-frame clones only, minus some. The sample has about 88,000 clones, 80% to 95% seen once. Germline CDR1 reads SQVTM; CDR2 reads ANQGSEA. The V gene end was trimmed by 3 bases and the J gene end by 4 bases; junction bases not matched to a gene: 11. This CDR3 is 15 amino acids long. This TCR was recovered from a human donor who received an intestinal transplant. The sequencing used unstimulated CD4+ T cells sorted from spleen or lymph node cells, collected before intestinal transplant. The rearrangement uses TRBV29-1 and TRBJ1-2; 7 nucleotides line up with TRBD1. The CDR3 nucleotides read TGCAGCGTTGATTCGTTCAGGGGGGCTGGCTATGGCTACACCTTC. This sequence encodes CSVDSFRGAGYGYTF.